This TCR beta chain is drawn from a study of identical twins. Study outcomes and limitations: Those out-of-frame alpha sequences shared by twins showed an excess of low generation probability. Conclusions were based on cross-sectional statistical analysis, without following the same donors.

TCRdb fed the 5' RACE reads into MiXCR, producing one record per CDR3 protein. Found here are 450,000 or so distinct CDR3 sequences, approximately 15% of them singletons; the top ten hold more than 0.5%. The germline V gene has CDR1 SEHNR and CDR2 FQNEAQ (reference sequence). The CDR3 length is 15 residues. Germline trimming cut 5 bases from V and 0 bases from J; bases unmatched to any gene: 3. The donor group consisted entirely of healthy Caucasians. The sample holds a few counts of this clonotype. Its matching antigen is unknown. In addition, the sample was reused for a study of yellow fever vaccine responses in identical twins.

Sequenced sample: CD4+ T cells sorted from blood. The rearrangement links TRBV7-9 to TRBJ2-1, with 8 bases matching TRBD1. This receptor was identified in a woman between 18 and 30 years old in good health. The CDR3 DNA is TGTGCCAGCAGCATGGACAGGGTCTCCTACAATGAGCAGTTCTTC. Its translation is CASSMDRVSYNEQFF.